This is a list of T cell receptor beta chains from one sample in a study of cytomegalovirus exposure and HLA in healthy donors. Libraries were prepared by immunoSEQ multiplex PCR; TCRdb keeps only in-frame clonotypes and omits some of them. The sample yields a few hundred thousand clones, about three quarters seen once. The sample taken for sequencing was PBMCs. The receptors here all came from a young man in good health and CMV-seronegative. The CDR3 runs from the conserved cysteine through the conserved F or W. The order of the fields is J gene, V gene, CDR3 protein.

>TRBJ1-1|TRBV9
CASSVAAGQANTEAFF
>TRBJ1-2|TRBV7-9
CASSLSQGDYGYTF
>NA|TRBV6-5
CASSYSTGSENYEQYF
>TRBJ2-7|TRBV7-2
CASSFSSESSYEQYF
>TRBJ2-1|TRBV5-1
CASSLSGVAYNEQFF
>TRBJ1-1|TRBV9
CASSAVTGRDTEAFF
>TRBJ2-7|TRBV27
CASSLGTEPYEQYF
>TRBJ2-3|TRBV4-3
CASSQDRAGADTQYF
>TRBJ2-3|TRBV11-2
CASSLLGLGADTQYF
>TRBJ2-7|TRBV29-1
CSTGLAGAEQYF
>TRBJ2-7|TRBV29-1
CSVSGRASYEQYF
>TRBJ2-1|TRBV7-9
CASSSQGGINEQFF
>TRBJ2-1|TRBV6-4
CASSDAGGHNEQFF
>TRBJ2-3|TRBV27
CASSLGTSGADTQYF
>TRBJ1-1|TRBV7-2
CASSPLGDRGRSNTEAFF
>TRBJ2-5|TRBV7-7
CASSLGQGADTQYF
>TRBJ1-5|TRBV7-9
CASSSNRGSNQPQHF
>TRBJ1-1|TRBV30
CAWSTGLGVDTEAFF
>TRBJ2-7|TRBV7-3
CASSHDRGPYEQYF
>TRBJ1-1|TRBV2
CAGDRDPSTEAFF
>TRBJ2-3|TRBV27
CASMFGTDTQYF
>TRBJ1-3|TRBV6-5
CASRRSGLLNTIYF
>TRBJ2-7|TRBV10-3
CAISESTGLEQYF
>TRBJ1-2|TRBV28
CAILTGSGYGYTF
>TRBJ1-1|TRBV12-5
CASGLVQGAGEAFF
>TRBJ2-1|TRBV7-3
CASSLIGTSGGNEQFF
>TRBJ1-1|TRBV6-6
CASSLRNTEAFF
>TRBJ1-1|TRBV5-1
CASSPGGLTFEAFF
>TRBJ2-1|TRBV19
CASSMLAIGQTTYNEQFF
>TRBJ2-2|TRBV7-2
CASSQYGAGELFF
>TRBJ1-1|TRBV11-3
CASSSGTLNTEAFF
>TRBJ2-7|TRBV30
CAWSIGLADEQYF
>TRBJ2-7|TRBV5-8
CASSLEVLAGGGTYEQYF